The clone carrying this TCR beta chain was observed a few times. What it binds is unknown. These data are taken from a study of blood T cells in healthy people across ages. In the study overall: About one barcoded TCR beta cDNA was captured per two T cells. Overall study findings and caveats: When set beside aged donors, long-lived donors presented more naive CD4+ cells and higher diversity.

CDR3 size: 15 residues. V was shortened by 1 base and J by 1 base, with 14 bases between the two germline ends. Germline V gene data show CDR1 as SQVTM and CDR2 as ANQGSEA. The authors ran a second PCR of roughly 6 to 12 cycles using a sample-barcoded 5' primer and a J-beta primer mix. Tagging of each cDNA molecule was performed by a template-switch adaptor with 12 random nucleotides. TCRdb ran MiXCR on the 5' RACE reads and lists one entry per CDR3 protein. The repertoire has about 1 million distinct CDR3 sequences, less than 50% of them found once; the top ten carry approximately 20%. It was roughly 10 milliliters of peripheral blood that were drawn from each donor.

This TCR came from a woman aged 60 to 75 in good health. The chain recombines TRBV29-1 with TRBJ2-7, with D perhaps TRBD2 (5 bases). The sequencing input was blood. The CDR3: CSVEVPPGGSYEQYF. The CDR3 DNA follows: TGCAGCGTTGAAGTCCCTCCCGGCGGGTCCTACGAGCAGTACTTC.